Listed below are T cell receptor beta chains from one sample, sequenced in a study of HIV-infected patients and healthy controls. TCRdb re-analysed the 5' RACE reads in MiXCR, keeping a single row per CDR3 protein. Of about 7,800 distinct CDR3 sequences in the sample, 5.5% to 7% were seen once. The material sequenced was blood, taken before antiretroviral therapy. These receptors originate from an adult with HIV infection. CDR3s include the opening cysteine and the closing phenylalanine or tryptophan. D genes are given only for firm matches. Rows may omit the clone size; those that give it use once, few, many or a size class.

V	size	D	J	CDR3	DNA
TRBV5-1	.	.	TRBJ2-1	CASSLWSRQDYNEQFF	TGCGCCAGCAGCTTGTGGAGTCGGCAGGATTACAATGAGCAGTTCTTC
TRBV29-1	medium-sized	.	TRBJ1-1	CSGGRVNTEAFF	TGCAGCGGCGGCAGGGTGAACACTGAAGCTTTCTTT
TRBV7-9	medium-sized	.	TRBJ2-3	CASSSHRTDTQYF	TGTGCCAGCAGCTCCCACCGCACAGATACGCAGTATTTT
TRBV13	many	.	TRBJ2-3	CASSLALSRDTQYF	TGTGCCAGCAGCCTCGCCCTTAGCCGGGATACGCAGTATTTT
TRBV12-3/TRBV12-4	many	.	TRBJ1-4	CASRQQGVGEKLFF	TGTGCCAGCAGGCAACAGGGAGTTGGTGAAAAACTGTTTTTT
TRBV4-1	many	TRBD2	TRBJ2-3	CASSLAGGAGADTQYF	TGCGCCAGCAGCCTCGCGGGGGGGGCGGGTGCAGATACGCAGTATTTT
TRBV7-2	many	TRBD1	TRBJ1-1	CASSITGANTEAFF	TGTGCCAGCAGCATAACAGGGGCGAACACTGAAGCTTTCTTT
TRBV18	many	TRBD2	TRBJ2-3	CASSPPGGGTNTDTQYF	TGTGCCAGCTCACCACCTGGGGGGGGAACCAACACAGATACGCAGTATTTT
TRBV5-4	.	.	TRBJ2-1	CASSSRSPEQFF	TGTGCCAGCAGCTCAAGGTCCCCTGAGCAGTTCTTC
TRBV6-5	medium-sized	.	TRBJ2-6	CASSYSSGANVLTF	TGTGCCAGCAGTTACAGCTCTGGGGCCAACGTCCTGACTTTC
TRBV2	medium-sized	.	TRBJ2-1	CASSDILGSNEQFF	TGTGCCAGCAGTGATATCTTAGGGTCCAATGAGCAGTTCTTC
TRBV20-1	many	.	TRBJ2-2	CSARANTGELFF	TGCAGTGCTAGGGCAAACACCGGGGAGCTGTTTTTT
TRBV6-2/TRBV6-3	many	TRBD2	TRBJ2-7	CASSPHLGLDKSSEQYF	TGTGCCAGCAGTCCTCATCTCGGACTAGATAAGTCGTCCGAGCAGTACTTC
TRBV2	medium-sized	.	TRBJ1-4	CASSPGPYQKLFF	TGTGCCAGCAGTCCTGGACCTTACCAAAAACTGTTTTTT
TRBV12-3/TRBV12-4	.	.	TRBJ1-5	CASSLGSGAQYNQPQHF	TGTGCCAGCAGTTTAGGTTCTGGGGCCCAATACAATCAGCCCCAGCATTTT
TRBV7-6	many	.	TRBJ2-5	CASVAGQPGETQYF	TGTGCCAGCGTAGCCGGACAGCCAGGAGAGACCCAGTACTTC
TRBV18	.	.	TRBJ2-5	CASSPPKRVEEETQYF	TGTGCCAGCTCACCACCGAAAAGGGTTGAGGAAGAGACCCAGTACTTC
TRBV10-3	medium-sized	.	TRBJ1-2	CAIRTTGEYGYTF	TGTGCCATCAGGACGACAGGAGAGTATGGCTACACCTTC
TRBV7-2	many	.	TRBJ2-6	CASSRRVSGANVLTF	TGTGCCAGCAGCCGAAGGGTCTCTGGGGCCAACGTCCTGACTTTC
TRBV11-2	many	TRBD2	TRBJ2-5	CASSYSGGSQETQYF	TGTGCCAGCAGTTATAGCGGGGGATCTCAAGAGACCCAGTACTTC
TRBV24-1	medium-sized	TRBD2	TRBJ2-6	CATSDYRANRLAGDSGANVLTF	TGTGCCACCAGTGATTACCGGGCAAATAGACTAGCGGGGGACTCTGGGGCCAACGTCCTGACTTTC
TRBV6-5	many	TRBD2	TRBJ2-5	CASSYGLAGIETQYF	TGTGCCAGCAGTTACGGGCTAGCGGGGATAGAGACCCAGTACTTC
TRBV9	.	.	TRBJ2-2	CASSETVTNTGELFF	TGTGCCAGCAGCGAGACAGTTACGAACACCGGGGAGCTGTTTTTT
TRBV2	many	TRBD2	TRBJ2-1	CASSRKQLAGAPNEQFF	TGTGCCAGCAGCCGGAAACAACTAGCGGGGGCCCCCAATGAGCAGTTCTTC
TRBV5-4	few	.	TRBJ1-6	CASSFSSYDSPLHF	TGTGCCAGCAGCTTTAGCAGTTATGATTCACCCCTCCACTTT
TRBV4-1	many	.	TRBJ2-5	CASSQGREETQYF	TGCGCCAGCAGCCAAGGCAGGGAAGAGACCCAGTACTTC
TRBV6-5	medium-sized	.	TRBJ2-1	CASSWTGRDEQFF	TGTGCCAGCAGCTGGACAGGGAGGGATGAGCAGTTCTTC
TRBV5-4	many	.	TRBJ2-7	CASSLGGNSYEQYF	TGTGCCAGCAGCTTGGGGGGTAACTCCTACGAGCAGTACTTC
TRBV20-1	medium-sized	.	TRBJ2-3	CSARDSRGSTDTQYF	TGCAGTGCTAGAGATTCAAGGGGGAGCACAGATACGCAGTATTTT